This TCR beta chain was profiled in a study of tumor-infiltrating lymphocytes in primary liver carcinoma. Co-extraction of RNA and DNA was performed on about 20-32 mg of unsorted bulk tissue. By proportion, this clonotype is medium-sized. Its antigen is not known. Study results and limitations: Tumors had a significantly higher top-250-clone fraction than blood (p = 0.039).

V lost 5 bases to trimming and J lost 5 bases; unmatched junction nucleotides: 6. Germline CDR1 is LGHNA and CDR2 is YNFKEQ. This CDR3 has 14 amino acids. TCR beta cDNA was reverse-transcribed from roughly 520 ng of total RNA. The reaction used a constant-region primer and ProtoScript II reverse transcriptase. Employing slightly modified ARM-PCR, three nested multiplex PCR rounds were run, and these gave rise to the TCR beta libraries. A C-beta reverse primer was combined with TRBV1-TRBV30 forward primers in the first two PCR rounds, and each round had around 11 cycles. TCRdb re-called the multiplex PCR reads with MiXCR, one entry per CDR3 protein. The sample records almost 45,000 distinct CDR3 sequences, 75% being singletons.

The receptor comes from a woman aged 25 to 39 with primary liver carcinoma and hepatitis B virus infection. Sequenced sample: tumor-adjacent normal liver tissue. The chain is built from TRBV4-2 and TRBJ2-3; 8 nucleotides align to TRBD1. CDR3 nucleotide sequence: TGTGCCAGCAGCGAATCGACAGGGGTAGATACGCAGTATTTT. Translated, it gives CASSESTGVDTQYF.